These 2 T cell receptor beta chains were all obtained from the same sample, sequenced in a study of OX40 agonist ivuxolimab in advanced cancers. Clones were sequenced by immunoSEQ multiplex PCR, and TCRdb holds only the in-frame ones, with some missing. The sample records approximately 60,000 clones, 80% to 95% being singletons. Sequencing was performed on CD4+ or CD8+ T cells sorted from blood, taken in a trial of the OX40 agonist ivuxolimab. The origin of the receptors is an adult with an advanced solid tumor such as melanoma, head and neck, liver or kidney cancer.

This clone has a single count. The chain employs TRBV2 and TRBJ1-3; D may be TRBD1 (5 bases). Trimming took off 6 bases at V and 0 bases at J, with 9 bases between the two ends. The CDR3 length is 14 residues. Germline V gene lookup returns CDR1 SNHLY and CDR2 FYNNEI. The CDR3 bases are TGTGCCAGCAGGAAGGGGTTCTCTGGAAACACCATATATTTT. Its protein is CASRKGFSGNTIYF.

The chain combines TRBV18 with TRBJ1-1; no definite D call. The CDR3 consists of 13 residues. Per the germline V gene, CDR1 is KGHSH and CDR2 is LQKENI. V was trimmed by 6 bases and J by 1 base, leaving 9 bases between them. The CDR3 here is CASSLERNTEAFF. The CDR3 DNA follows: TGTGCCAGCTCGTTAGAAAGGAACACTGAAGCTTTCTTT.